This entry lists 13 T cell receptor beta chains sequenced from one sample in a study of graft-versus-host responses after intestinal transplantation. Their target antigens are unknown. Sequenced by immunoSEQ multiplex PCR; TCRdb stores in-frame clones only, minus some. The repertoire holds more than 85,000 clones, with about 90% as singletons. The source material was unstimulated CD8+ T cells sorted from spleen or lymph node cells, sampled before transplant. The receptors stem from a human donor who was the organ donor for an intestinal transplant.

V and J are TRBV7-9 and TRBJ2-1, with a weak D call TRBD2 (6 bases). Trimming stripped 6 bases from V and 8 bases from J, with 32 bases between. Per germline, CDR1 SEHNR and CDR2 FQNEAQ (reference sequence). The CDR3 extends over 19 amino acids. The CDR3 coding sequence is TGTGCCAGCAGTGAAGGGACTGACGTACAACGGGACCTTTACCATGAGCAGTTCTTC. This translates into CASSEGTDVQRDLYHEQFF.

The chain combines TRBV13 with TRBJ2-3, with TRBD2 matching 10 bases. Germline V gene sequence: CDR1 PRHDT, CDR2 FYEKMQ (reference sequence). Germline trimming cut 5 bases from V and 2 bases from J; bases unmatched to any gene: 7. The CDR3 has 16 amino acids. CDR3: CASSQLLAGVTDTQYF. For the CDR3, the DNA is TGTGCCAGCAGCCAACTTCTAGCGGGGGTCACAGATACGCAGTATTTT.

The chain carries TRBV30 and TRBJ1-2; D not certain. The length of the CDR3 is 14 residues. V lost 0 bases and J 8 bases, leaving 16 bases between the germline ends. Germline V gene sequence: CDR1 GTSNPN, CDR2 SVGIG (reference sequence). The CDR3 spells CAWSVRDRGEGYTF. CDR3 nucleotide sequence: TGTGCCTGGAGTGTACGCGACCGTGGAGAGGGCTACACCTTC.

This clone was observed a handful of times. The J gene is TRBJ1-1, the V gene TRBV7-3, with D unclear. Trimming removed 5 bases from V and 4 bases from J, with 20 bases in between. The CDR3 is made up of 16 amino acids. CDR1 and CDR2 (germline): SGHTA, FQGTGA. The CDR3 sequence: CASSPMRRALLTEAFF. CDR3 in DNA: TGTGCCAGCAGCCCCATGAGGCGGGCCCTACTCACTGAAGCTTTCTTT.

This rearrangement joins TRBV15 to TRBJ2-2; no clear D. With 6 bases removed from V and 5 bases from J, the gap between germline ends came to 10 bases. The CDR3 covers 13 residues. The V gene's germline CDR1 is LNHNV and CDR2 YYDKDF (reference sequence). The CDR3 loop reads CATRELVTGELFF. The CDR3 nucleotides are TGTGCCACCAGGGAGCTAGTAACCGGGGAGCTGTTTTTT.

V gene TRBV19 combines with J gene TRBJ1-1, with 11 positions matching TRBD1. The germline gives CDR1 LNHDA, CDR2 SQIVND (reference sequence). After removal of 5 bases from V and 4 bases from J, the junction contained 3 bases not matched to a gene. The CDR3 sequence is 14 residues long. Here the CDR3 DNA reads TGTGCCAGTAGTCCAGGGACAGGGGGCACTGAAGCTTTCTTT. The encoded protein is CASSPGTGGTEAFF.

V gene TRBV4-2 combines with J gene TRBJ2-3; 9 bases line up with TRBD2. Germline lookup yields CDR1 LGHNA and CDR2 YNFKEQ. The V and J ends lost 1 base and 5 bases, in that order; junction bases with no gene match: 4. The length of the CDR3 is 15 residues. The CDR3 sequence: CASSQGPLAGDTQYF. In nucleotides, the CDR3 is TGTGCCAGCAGCCAAGGGCCACTAGCGGGAGATACGCAGTATTTT.

The chain employs TRBV6-1 and TRBJ1-1; D remains unclear. The CDR3 covers 13 residues. V lost 11 bases to trimming and J lost 0 bases, with 13 bases between them. The germline gives CDR1 MNHNS, CDR2 SASEGT. The CDR3 loop reads CAGQNRMNTEAFF. CDR3 nucleotide sequence: TGTGCCGGCCAAAACAGAATGAACACTGAAGCTTTCTTT.

The chain uses TRBV28 and TRBJ2-7, with D possibly TRBD1 on 6 matching bases. Germline loops: CDR1 MDHEN, CDR2 SYDVKM. V lost 3 bases, J lost 4 bases, and 19 bases lay in between. The CDR3 runs to 16 residues. As DNA, the CDR3 is TGTGCCAGCAGTTTCTGGACACAGGGTAATATTTACGAGCAGTACTTC. It specifies CASSFWTQGNIYEQYF.

Worth noting for this clone: Mismatch with germline at one junction end may stem from a read error. The rearrangement links TRBV7-9 to TRBJ2-7; the D gene is possibly TRBD2 (5 bases). CDR3 length: 12 amino acids. Germline assignment: CDR1 SEHNR and CDR2 FQNEAQ (reference sequence). CDR3 residues: CASSLARYEQYF. For the CDR3, the DNA is TGTGCCAGCAGCCTAGCCCGTTACGAGCAGTACTTC.

This chain joins TRBV30 and TRBJ2-5; 7 bases match TRBD1. Germline loops: CDR1 GTSNPN, CDR2 SVGIG (reference sequence). The CDR3 is 12 amino acids. J lost 3 bases, V lost 6 bases, and 4 bases had no gene match. The CDR3 region has the DNA TGTGCCTGTGATACAGGGGAAGAGACCCAGTACTTC. Encoded protein: CACDTGEETQYF.

The J gene is TRBJ1-3, the V gene TRBV13, with D possibly being TRBD1 (5 bases). The CDR3 loop spans 15 amino acids. V dropped 5 bases and J dropped 3 bases, with 14 bases sitting between them. In germline, CDR1 is PRHDT, CDR2 FYEKMQ (reference sequence). In DNA, the CDR3 is TGTGCCAGCAGCACAGGTCAGGTCGTTGGAAACACCATATATTTT. Residues: CASSTGQVVGNTIYF. The full variable domain, its missing parts supplied by reference TRBV13 and TRBJ1-3, is AAGVIQSPRHLIKEKRETATLKCYPIPRHDTVYWYQQGPGQDPQFLISFYEKMQSDKGSIPDRFSAQQFSDYHSELNMSSLELGDSALYFCASSTGQVVGNTIYFGEGSWLTVV.

The chain uses TRBV7-9 and TRBJ2-5, with 8 bases matching TRBD2. Germline loops: CDR1 SEHNR, CDR2 FQNEAQ (reference sequence). The CDR3 loop spans 15 amino acids. V dropped 2 bases and J dropped 2; count of bases not matched to a gene: 4. This CDR3 is CASSLMSSGQETQYF. The DNA for the CDR3 is TGTGCCAGCAGCTTAATGTCTAGCGGGCAAGAGACCCAGTACTTC.